A selection of T cell receptor beta chains follows, all from one sample in a study of glioma-infiltrating T cells after dendritic cell vaccination. Clones were read by immunoSEQ multiplex PCR, and TCRdb kept only the in-frame ones, dropping some. The table lists around 32,000 clones, 90% of them singletons. The source was blood, collected before dendritic cell vaccination. Receptors originate from a human donor with glioblastoma. The CDR3 runs from the conserved cysteine through the conserved F or W. A D gene is named only where the DNA matches it firmly. Size values are once, few and many counts, or a class for expanded clones, and some rows have none.

d_gene,j_gene,abundance,len,v_gene,CDR3aa,CDR3nt
TRBD1,TRBJ1-4,.,15,TRBV18,CASSPPLAGGEKLFF,TGTGCCAGCTCACCACCCTTGGCAGGGGGGGAAAAACTGTTTTTT
.,TRBJ2-2,.,20,TRBV7-7,CASSSQPYRESRTRTGELFF,TGTGCTAGCAGCAGCCAACCTTACAGGGAATCACGGACGAGGACCGGGGAGCTGTTTTTT
.,TRBJ1-1,.,12,TRBV6-6,CASSSGSSRAFF,TGTGCCAGCAGTTCTGGGAGTAGTAGAGCTTTCTTT
.,TRBJ2-7,.,15,TRBV9,CASSVGWRVLDEQYF,TGTGCCAGCAGCGTAGGATGGAGGGTTTTGGACGAGCAGTACTTC
TRBD2,TRBJ2-3,.,15,TRBV10-2,CASSEASGDTDTQYF,TGCGCCAGCAGTGAGGCTAGCGGGGACACAGATACGCAGTATTTT
.,TRBJ2-1,.,14,TRBV6-6,CASSPPGYLDEQFF,TGTGCCAGCAGTCCTCCGGGGTACCTCGATGAGCAGTTCTTC
TRBD1,TRBJ2-7,.,15,TRBV5-4,CASSFRAGGLYEQYF,TGTGCCAGCAGCTTCCGGGCAGGGGGCTTGTACGAGCAGTACTTC
.,TRBJ1-1,.,15,TRBV6-5,CASSLSSLVNTEAFF,TGTGCCAGCAGCCTAAGTTCGTTGGTCAACACTGAAGCTTTCTTT
.,TRBJ2-2,once,15,TRBV7-8,CASSLAVINTGELFF,TGTGCCAGCAGCTTGGCAGTCATTAACACCGGGGAGCTGTTTTTT
TRBD2,TRBJ2-7,once,16,TRBV27,CASSLSAPGLAGEQYF,TGTGCCAGCAGTTTATCGGCTCCGGGGCTAGCGGGCGAGCAGTACTTC
TRBD1,TRBJ2-5,few,14,TRBV5-6,CASRDRGRSETQYF,TGTGCCAGCCGGGACAGGGGGCGGTCAGAGACCCAGTACTTC
.,TRBJ2-1,once,13,TRBV18,CASSGGAIDEQFF,TGTGCCAGCTCCGGAGGAGCGATCGATGAGCAGTTCTTC
TRBD2,TRBJ2-3,.,16,TRBV7-2,CASSPGLAEPTDTQYF,TGTGCCAGCAGCCCCGGGCTAGCGGAGCCCACAGATACGCAGTATTTT
TRBD1,TRBJ1-2,.,13,TRBV13,CASSSRDRNGYTF,TGTGCCAGCAGCTCCCGGGACAGGAATGGCTACACCTTC
TRBD1,TRBJ2-7,.,17,TRBV11-2,CASSLAAGDRGRYEQYF,TGTGCCAGCAGCTTAGCGGCAGGGGACAGGGGCAGGTACGAGCAGTACTTC
TRBD2,TRBJ2-7,once,15,TRBV19,CASSIVGSGDYEQYF,TGTGCCAGTAGTATAGTAGGTAGCGGGGACTACGAGCAGTACTTC
TRBD1,TRBJ1-2,.,13,TRBV10-3,CAISVTGGQGYTF,TGTGCCATCAGTGTTACAGGGGGCCAGGGCTACACCTTC
TRBD2,TRBJ2-1,.,16,TRBV9,CASSVIGSGAYNEQFF,TGTGCCAGCAGCGTAATCGGTAGCGGGGCCTACAATGAGCAGTTCTTC
.,TRBJ1-5,once,13,TRBV2,CATAGDSEWPQHF,TGTGCCACTGCCGGGGACTCGGAGTGGCCCCAGCATTTT
.,TRBJ2-2,few,14,TRBV7-8,CASSFVRNTGELFF,TGTGCCAGCAGCTTTGTCAGGAACACCGGGGAGCTGTTTTTT
TRBD1,TRBJ2-3,.,17,TRBV5-1,CASSLATGTVNTDTQYF,TGCGCCAGCAGCTTGGCAACCGGGACAGTAAACACAGATACGCAGTATTTT
TRBD1,TRBJ1-1,.,16,TRBV27,CASSQLRQGFSSEAFF,TGTGCCAGCAGTCAATTGAGACAGGGGTTCTCTTCTGAAGCTTTCTTT
.,TRBJ2-7,.,11,TRBV6-1,CASSEGRGQYF,TGTGCCAGCAGTGAGGGGCGGGGTCAGTACTTC
.,TRBJ1-1,.,11,TRBV6-4,CASVELPEAFF,TGTGCCAGCGTCGAACTGCCTGAAGCTTTCTTT
.,TRBJ1-2,.,16,TRBV19,CASSSRGQGYHYGYTF,TGTGCCAGTAGTAGCCGTGGGCAGGGATACCACTATGGCTACACCTTC
TRBD1,TRBJ2-7,.,14,TRBV7-8,CASSLGQGGAEQYF,TGTGCCAGCAGCTTAGGACAGGGGGGGGCCGAGCAGTACTTC
TRBD2,TRBJ2-7,.,15,TRBV4-1,CASSLGLAGAYEQYF,TGCGCCAGCAGCCTAGGACTAGCGGGGGCCTACGAGCAGTACTTC
.,TRBJ2-7,.,15,TRBV5-4,CASSFGNLSPYEQYF,TGTGCCAGCAGCTTCGGGAACCTAAGCCCCTACGAGCAGTACTTC
.,TRBJ2-5,.,15,TRBV6-1,CASSELGQQQETQYF,TGTGCCAGCAGTGAATTGGGACAACAGCAAGAGACCCAGTACTTC
.,TRBJ2-3,once,13,TRBV19,CASSIGGTNTQYF,TGTGCCAGTAGTATAGGAGGGACAAATACGCAGTATTTT
TRBD1,TRBJ1-2,once,15,TRBV7-9,CASSSPGGVVYGYTF,TGTGCCAGCAGCTCTCCAGGGGGCGTAGTCTATGGCTACACCTTC
.,TRBJ1-5,once,16,TRBV21-1,CASSKSTVFSNQPQHF,TGTGCCAGCAGCAAATCAACGGTTTTTAGCAATCAGCCCCAGCATTTT
TRBD1,TRBJ2-2,.,15,TRBV5-6,CASSFDREDTGELFF,TGTGCCAGCAGCTTCGACAGGGAAGACACCGGGGAGCTGTTTTTT
.,TRBJ2-7,.,14,TRBV5-4,CASSLGSTSGKQYF,TGTGCCAGCAGCTTGGGCTCTACCTCGGGTAAGCAGTACTTC
.,TRBJ1-6,.,13,TRBV10-1,CASSEALRSPLHF,TGCGCCAGCAGTGAAGCCCTCCGATCACCCCTCCACTTT
TRBD2,TRBJ2-2,.,15,TRBV6-5,CASSEVAGAVGELFF,TGTGCCAGCAGCGAGGTAGCGGGGGCGGTCGGGGAGCTGTTTTTT
TRBD1,TRBJ2-5,.,17,TRBV29-1,CSVELGQGIFSQETQYF,TGCAGCGTTGAATTGGGACAGGGGATATTTTCACAAGAGACCCAGTACTTC
.,TRBJ2-5,.,12,TRBV6-1,CASQTVQETQYF,TGTGCCAGTCAGACTGTACAAGAGACCCAGTACTTC
TRBD2,TRBJ2-1,.,15,TRBV6-5,CASRTSGGRYNEQFF,TGTGCCAGTCGTACTAGCGGGGGCCGCTACAATGAGCAGTTCTTC
TRBD2,TRBJ2-1,.,16,TRBV7-2,CASSFFSGGINNEQFF,TGTGCCAGCAGCTTTTTCAGCGGGGGGATTAACAATGAGCAGTTCTTC
TRBD1,TRBJ1-3,.,15,TRBV5-4,CASSLQGGAGNTIYF,TGTGCCAGCAGCTTGCAGGGGGGAGCTGGAAACACCATATATTTT
.,TRBJ1-2,.,13,TRBV6-5,CASSYSNRGGYTF,TGTGCCAGCAGTTACTCGAACCGAGGAGGCTACACCTTC
TRBD1,TRBJ1-5,.,14,TRBV13,CASSWGQGNQPQHF,TGTGCCAGCAGCTGGGGACAGGGGAATCAGCCCCAGCATTTT
TRBD1,TRBJ2-7,once,14,TRBV19,CASSTTTGRYEQYF,TGTGCCAGTAGTACCACGACAGGGAGATACGAGCAGTACTTC
.,TRBJ1-2,.,17,TRBV7-2,CASSRTVGSEGNYGYTF,TGTGCCAGCAGTCGCACCGTCGGCTCCGAGGGAAACTATGGCTACACCTTC
.,TRBJ2-5,.,15,TRBV5-1,CASSALGGPGETQYF,TGCGCCAGCAGCGCCCTCGGGGGTCCGGGGGAGACCCAGTACTTC
TRBD1,TRBJ1-1,.,21,TRBV18,CASSPSAKGPGTGRIYTEAFF,TGTGCCAGCTCACCTTCGGCAAAGGGACCGGGGACAGGCCGTATTTACACTGAAGCTTTCTTT